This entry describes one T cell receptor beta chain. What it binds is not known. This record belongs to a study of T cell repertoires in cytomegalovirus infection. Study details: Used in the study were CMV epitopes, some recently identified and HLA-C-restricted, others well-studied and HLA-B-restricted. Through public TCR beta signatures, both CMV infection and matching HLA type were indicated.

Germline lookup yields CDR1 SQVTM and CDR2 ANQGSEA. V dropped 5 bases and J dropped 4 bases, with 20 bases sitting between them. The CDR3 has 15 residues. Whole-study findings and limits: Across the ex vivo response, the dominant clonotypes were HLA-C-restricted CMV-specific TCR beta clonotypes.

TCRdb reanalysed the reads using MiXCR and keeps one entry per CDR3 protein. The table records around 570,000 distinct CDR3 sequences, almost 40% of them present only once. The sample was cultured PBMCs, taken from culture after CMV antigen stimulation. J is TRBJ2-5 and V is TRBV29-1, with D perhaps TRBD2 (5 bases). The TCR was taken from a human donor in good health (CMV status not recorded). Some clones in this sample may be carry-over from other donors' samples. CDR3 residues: CSVNPPGSSGETQYF. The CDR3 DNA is TGCAGCGTTAACCCTCCGGGCTCCAGCGGAGAGACCCAGTACTTC. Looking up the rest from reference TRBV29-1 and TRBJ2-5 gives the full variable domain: SAVISQKPSRDICQRGTSLTIQCQVDSQVTMMFWYRQQPGQSLTLIATANQGSEATYESGFVIDKFPISRPNLTFSTLTVSNMSPEDSSIYLCSVNPPGSSGETQYFGPGTRLLVL.